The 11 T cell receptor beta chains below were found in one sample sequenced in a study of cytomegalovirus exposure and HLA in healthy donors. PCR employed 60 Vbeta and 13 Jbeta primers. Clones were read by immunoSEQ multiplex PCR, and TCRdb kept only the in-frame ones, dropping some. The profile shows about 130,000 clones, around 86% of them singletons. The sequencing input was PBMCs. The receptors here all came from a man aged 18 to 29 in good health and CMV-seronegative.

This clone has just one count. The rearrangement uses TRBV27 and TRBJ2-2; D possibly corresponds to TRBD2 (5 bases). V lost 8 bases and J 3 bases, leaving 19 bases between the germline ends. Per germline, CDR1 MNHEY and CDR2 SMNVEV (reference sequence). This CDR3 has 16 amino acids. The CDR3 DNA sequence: TGTGCCAGCGGCGGACTCTCGGAATTCGACACCGGGGAGCTGTTTTTT. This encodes CASGGLSEFDTGELFF.

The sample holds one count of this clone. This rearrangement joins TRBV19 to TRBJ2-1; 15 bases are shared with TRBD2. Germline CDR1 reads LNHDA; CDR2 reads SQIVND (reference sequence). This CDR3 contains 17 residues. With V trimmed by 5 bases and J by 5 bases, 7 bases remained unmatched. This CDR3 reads CASSRTSGGASDNEQFF. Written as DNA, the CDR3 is TGTGCCAGTAGTCGGACTAGCGGGGGGGCCTCGGACAATGAGCAGTTCTTC.

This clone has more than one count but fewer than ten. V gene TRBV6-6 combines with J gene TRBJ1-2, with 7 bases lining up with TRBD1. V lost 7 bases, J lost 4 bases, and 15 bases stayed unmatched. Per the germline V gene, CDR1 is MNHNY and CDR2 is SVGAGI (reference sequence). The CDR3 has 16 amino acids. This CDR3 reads CASIKTGTAMIYGYTF. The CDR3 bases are TGTGCCAGCATTAAAACCGGGACAGCGATGATCTATGGCTACACCTTC.

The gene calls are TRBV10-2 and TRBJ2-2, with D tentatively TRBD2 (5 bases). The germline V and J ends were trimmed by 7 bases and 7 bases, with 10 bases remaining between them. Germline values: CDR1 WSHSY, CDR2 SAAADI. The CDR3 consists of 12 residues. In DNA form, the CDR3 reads TGCGCCAGCAAAACGGGAAGCGGGGAGCTGTTTTTT. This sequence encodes CASKTGSGELFF.

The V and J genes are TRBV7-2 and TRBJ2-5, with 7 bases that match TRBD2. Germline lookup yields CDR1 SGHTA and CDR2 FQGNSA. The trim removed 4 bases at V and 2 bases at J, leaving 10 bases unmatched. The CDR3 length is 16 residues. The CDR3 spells CASSSQPLADQETQYF. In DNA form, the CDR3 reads TGTGCCAGCAGCTCCCAACCCCTAGCGGATCAAGAGACCCAGTACTTC.

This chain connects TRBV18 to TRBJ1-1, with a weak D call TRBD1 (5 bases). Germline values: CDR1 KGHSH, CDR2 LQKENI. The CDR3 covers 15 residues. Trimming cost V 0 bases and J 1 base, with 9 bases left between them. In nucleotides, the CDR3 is TGTGCCAGCTCACCACCGCAGGGATCGAACACTGAAGCTTTCTTT. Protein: CASSPPQGSNTEAFF.

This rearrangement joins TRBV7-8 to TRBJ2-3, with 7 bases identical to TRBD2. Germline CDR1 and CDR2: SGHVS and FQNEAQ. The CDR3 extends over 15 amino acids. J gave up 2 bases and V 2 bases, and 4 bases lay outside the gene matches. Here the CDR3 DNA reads TGTGCCAGCAGCTTAACTAGCGCCTACACAGATACGCAGTATTTT. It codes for CASSLTSAYTDTQYF.

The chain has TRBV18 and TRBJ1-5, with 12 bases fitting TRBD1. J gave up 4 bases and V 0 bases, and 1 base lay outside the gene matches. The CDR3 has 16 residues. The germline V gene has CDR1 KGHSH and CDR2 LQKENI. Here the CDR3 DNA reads TGTGCCAGCTCACCACCGGGACAGGGGGCTAATCAGCCCCAGCATTTT. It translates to CASSPPGQGANQPQHF.

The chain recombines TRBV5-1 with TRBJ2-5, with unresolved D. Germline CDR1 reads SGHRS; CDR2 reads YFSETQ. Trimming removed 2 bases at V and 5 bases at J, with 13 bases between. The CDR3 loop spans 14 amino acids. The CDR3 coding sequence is TGCGCCAGCAGCTTCTCACGCTTCCAGGAGACCCAGTACTTC. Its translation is CASSFSRFQETQYF.

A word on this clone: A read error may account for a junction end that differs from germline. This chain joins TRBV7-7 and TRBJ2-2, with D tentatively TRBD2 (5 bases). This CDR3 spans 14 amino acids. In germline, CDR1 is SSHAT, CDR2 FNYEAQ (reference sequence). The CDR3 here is CASSFNRGTGELFF. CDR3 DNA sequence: TGTGCTAGCAGCTTCAACCGGGGCACCGGGGAGCTGTTTTTT.

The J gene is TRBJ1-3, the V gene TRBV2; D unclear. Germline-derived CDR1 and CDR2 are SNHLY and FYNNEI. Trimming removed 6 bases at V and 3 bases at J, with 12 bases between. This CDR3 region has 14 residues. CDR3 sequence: CASSETPRGNTIYF. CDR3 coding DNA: TGTGCCAGCAGCGAGACACCTCGTGGAAACACCATATATTTT.